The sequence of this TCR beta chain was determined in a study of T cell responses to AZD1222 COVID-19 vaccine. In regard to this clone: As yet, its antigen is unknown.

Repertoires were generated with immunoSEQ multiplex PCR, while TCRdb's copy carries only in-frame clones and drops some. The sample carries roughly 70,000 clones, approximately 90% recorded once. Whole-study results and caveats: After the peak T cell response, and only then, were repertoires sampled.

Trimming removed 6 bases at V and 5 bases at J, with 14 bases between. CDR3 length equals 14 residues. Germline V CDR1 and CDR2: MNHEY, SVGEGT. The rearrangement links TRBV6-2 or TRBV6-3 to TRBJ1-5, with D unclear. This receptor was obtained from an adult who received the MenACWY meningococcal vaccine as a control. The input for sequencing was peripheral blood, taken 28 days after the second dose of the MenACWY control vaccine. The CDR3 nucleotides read TGTGCCAGCAGCTCCTATGGGAGCCATCAGCCCCAGCATTTT. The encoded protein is CASSSYGSHQPQHF.